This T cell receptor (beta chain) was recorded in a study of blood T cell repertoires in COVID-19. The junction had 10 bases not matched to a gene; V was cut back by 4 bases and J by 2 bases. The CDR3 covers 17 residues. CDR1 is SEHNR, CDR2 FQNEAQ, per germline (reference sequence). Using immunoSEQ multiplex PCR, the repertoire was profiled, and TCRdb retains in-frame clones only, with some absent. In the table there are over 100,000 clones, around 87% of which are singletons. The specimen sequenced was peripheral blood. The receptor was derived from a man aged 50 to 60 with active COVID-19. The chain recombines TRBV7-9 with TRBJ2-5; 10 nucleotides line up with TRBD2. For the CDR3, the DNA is TGTGCCAGCAGCTCTGGACTAGCGGCGACTTTACAAGAGACCCAGTACTTC. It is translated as CASSSGLAATLQETQYF. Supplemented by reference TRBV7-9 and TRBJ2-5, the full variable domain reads DTGVSQNPRHKITKRGQNVTFRCDPISEHNRLYWYRQTLGQGPEFLTYFQNEAQLEKSRLLSDRFSAERPKGSFSTLEIQRTEQGDSAMYLCASSSGLAATLQETQYFGPGTRLLVL.